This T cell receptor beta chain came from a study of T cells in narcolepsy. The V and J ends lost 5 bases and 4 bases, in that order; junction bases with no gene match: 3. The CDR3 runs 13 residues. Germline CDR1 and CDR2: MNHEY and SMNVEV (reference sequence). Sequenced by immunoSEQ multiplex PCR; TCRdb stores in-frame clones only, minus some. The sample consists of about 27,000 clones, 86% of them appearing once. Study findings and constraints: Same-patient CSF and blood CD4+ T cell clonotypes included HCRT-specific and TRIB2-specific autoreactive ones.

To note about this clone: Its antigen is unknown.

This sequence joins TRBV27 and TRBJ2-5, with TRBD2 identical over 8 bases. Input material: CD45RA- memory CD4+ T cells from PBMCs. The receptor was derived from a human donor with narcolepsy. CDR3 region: CASSLRGGETQYF. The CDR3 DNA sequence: TGTGCCAGCAGTCTCCGGGGGGGAGAGACCCAGTACTTC.